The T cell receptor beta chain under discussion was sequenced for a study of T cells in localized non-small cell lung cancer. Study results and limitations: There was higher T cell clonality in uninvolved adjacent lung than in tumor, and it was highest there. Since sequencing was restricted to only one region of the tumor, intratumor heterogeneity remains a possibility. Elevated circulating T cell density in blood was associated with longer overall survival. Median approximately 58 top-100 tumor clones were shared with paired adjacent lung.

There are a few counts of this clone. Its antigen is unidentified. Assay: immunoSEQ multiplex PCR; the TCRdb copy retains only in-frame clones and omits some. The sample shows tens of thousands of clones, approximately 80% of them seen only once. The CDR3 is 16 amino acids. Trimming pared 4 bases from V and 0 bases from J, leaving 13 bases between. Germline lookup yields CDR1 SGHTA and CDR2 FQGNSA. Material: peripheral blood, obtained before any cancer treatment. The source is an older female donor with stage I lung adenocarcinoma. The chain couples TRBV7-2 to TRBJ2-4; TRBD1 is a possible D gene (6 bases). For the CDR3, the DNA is TGTGCCAGCAGCTCGTCAGGGGATCTAGCCAAAAACATTCAGTACTTC. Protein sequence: CASSSSGDLAKNIQYF.